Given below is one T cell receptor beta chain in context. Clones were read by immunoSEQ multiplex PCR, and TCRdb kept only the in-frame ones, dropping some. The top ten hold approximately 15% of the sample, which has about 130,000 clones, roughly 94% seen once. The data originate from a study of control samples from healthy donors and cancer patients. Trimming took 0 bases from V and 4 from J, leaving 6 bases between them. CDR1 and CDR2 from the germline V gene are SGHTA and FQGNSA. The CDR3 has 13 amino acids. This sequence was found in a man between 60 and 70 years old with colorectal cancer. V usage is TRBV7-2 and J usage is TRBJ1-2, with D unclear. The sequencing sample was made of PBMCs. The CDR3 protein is CASSLAGSYGYTF. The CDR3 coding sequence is TGTGCCAGCAGCTTAGCAGGGAGCTATGGCTACACCTTC.